Listed below are T cell receptor beta chains from one sample, sequenced in a study of human T cells and chemical hapten exposure. TCRdb passed the RACE reads through MiXCR, listing each CDR3 protein once. The sample holds 330,000 or so distinct CDR3 sequences, more than 5% seen once. The sequences come from whole blood, collected in connection with sensitization to the hapten diphenylcyclopropenone (DPC). These receptors came from a woman between 18 and 29 years old with alopecia areata. Some clones in this sample may be carry-over from other donors' samples. Both conserved end residues are part of each CDR3. The D gene is left open where the match is weak. Only part of the rows carry a size: once, few, many, or a class if the clone is expanded.

j_call	d_call	v_call	clone_size	cdr3_aa	cdr3_nt
TRBJ2-1	TRBD2	TRBV5-6	.	CASSRLAGDYNEQFF	TGTGCCAGCAGCCGACTAGCGGGGGACTACAATGAGCAGTTCTTC
TRBJ1-2	.	TRBV28	many	CASSFQANYGYTF	TGTGCCAGCAGTTTTCAGGCTAACTATGGCTACACCTTC
TRBJ2-7	.	TRBV6-2/TRBV6-3	many	CASRGSGTLSYEQYF	TGTGCCAGCAGAGGGTCCGGGACACTCTCCTACGAGCAGTACTTC
TRBJ1-1	.	TRBV5-6	many	CASSLARDPGEWAFF	TGTGCCAGCAGCTTGGCCCGGGACCCCGGGGAGTGGGCTTTCTTT
TRBJ1-1	.	TRBV7-9	.	CASSHLAENTEAFF	TGTGCCAGCAGCCACCTCGCAGAGAACACTGAAGCTTTCTTT
TRBJ2-3	TRBD2	TRBV12-3/TRBV12-4	many	CASSPRLAGADTQYF	TGTGCCAGCAGTCCGAGACTAGCGGGGGCAGATACGCAGTATTTT
TRBJ2-3	TRBD1	TRBV15	few	CATSRDLGGWTSTDTQYF	TGTGCCACCAGCAGAGACCTAGGGGGCTGGACTAGCACAGATACGCAGTATTTT
TRBJ2-2	.	TRBV20-1	.	CSAAWGTAGGELFF	TGCAGTGCCGCATGGGGGACTGCCGGCGGGGAGCTGTTTTTT
TRBJ2-3	.	TRBV5-6	.	CASSLDYTQYF	TGTGCCAGCAGCTTGGATTATACGCAGTATTTT
TRBJ2-3	TRBD2	TRBV12-5	.	CASGFSRGADTQYF	TGTGCTAGTGGTTTCTCGCGGGGGGCAGATACGCAGTATTTT